This entry features one T cell receptor (beta chain) sequence. Repertoires were generated with immunoSEQ multiplex PCR, while TCRdb's copy carries only in-frame clones and drops some. The sample includes about 97,000 clones, approximately 74% of them seen just once. These data belong to a study of radiotherapy plus CTLA-4 blockade in lung cancer. The TCR comes from a human donor with non-small cell lung cancer who had a partial response to radiotherapy plus ipilimumab. Some clones in this sample may be carry-over from other donors' samples. The sequences come from peripheral blood, collected from a patient treated with radiotherapy plus ipilimumab.

The CDR3 is CASTGGTEAFF. CDR3 sequence (DNA): TGTGCCAGCACAGGGGGCACTGAAGCTTTCTTT. The J gene is TRBJ1-1, the V gene TRBV28; TRBD1 agrees at 7 bases. This CDR3 is 11 amino acids long. V trimming: 7 bases; J trimming: 4 bases; junction bases outside the gene matches: 0. Germline V gene sequence: CDR1 MDHEN, CDR2 SYDVKM.